A selection of T cell receptor beta chains follows, all from one sample in a study of T cell responses to AZD1222 COVID-19 vaccine. The data were produced by immunoSEQ multiplex PCR, yet TCRdb's version contains in-frame clones alone and is incomplete. The repertoire holds fewer than 100,000 clones, with around 94% as singletons. This material consisted of peripheral blood, taken on day 0 of AZD1222 vaccination. These receptors were obtained from an adult in good health. The CDR3 runs from the conserved cysteine through the conserved F or W. Where a row states a size, it is once, few, many or the class of an expanded clone; other rows omit it.

CDR3 length: 14; clone size: -; J gene: TRBJ2-1; V gene: TRBV11-2; CDR3 protein: CASSLAGGFNEQFF
CDR3 length: 16; clone size: -; J gene: TRBJ2-5; V gene: TRBV19; CDR3 protein: CASRRKAGERQETQYF
CDR3 length: 15; clone size: -; J gene: TRBJ2-5; V gene: TRBV28; CDR3 protein: CASSPRQGGGETQYF
CDR3 length: 15; clone size: many; J gene: TRBJ1-5; V gene: TRBV15; CDR3 protein: CATSIREAINQPQHF
CDR3 length: 14; clone size: -; J gene: TRBJ1-4; V gene: TRBV28; CDR3 protein: CASSFKGVNEKLFF
CDR3 length: 13; clone size: few; J gene: TRBJ1-1; V gene: TRBV11-3; CDR3 protein: CASSLTANTEAFF
CDR3 length: 16; clone size: few; J gene: TRBJ1-4; V gene: TRBV14; CDR3 protein: CASSQVAGDFNEKLFF
CDR3 length: 16; clone size: -; J gene: TRBJ2-3; V gene: TRBV5-1; CDR3 protein: CASSLVQRGGLDTQYF
CDR3 length: 15; clone size: -; J gene: TRBJ2-7; V gene: TRBV5-1; CDR3 protein: CASSLVGGGRGEQYF
CDR3 length: 17; clone size: -; J gene: TRBJ1-6; V gene: TRBV5-1; CDR3 protein: CASSLALTPGSNSPLHF
CDR3 length: 12; clone size: -; J gene: TRBJ1-2; V gene: TRBV7-9; CDR3 protein: CASSDGGYGYTF
CDR3 length: 16; clone size: -; J gene: TRBJ2-7; V gene: TRBV18; CDR3 protein: CASSPLNGRDTYEQYF
CDR3 length: 15; clone size: -; J gene: TRBJ2-5; V gene: TRBV14; CDR3 protein: CASSQEPETHKGQYF
CDR3 length: 13; clone size: -; J gene: TRBJ1-1; V gene: TRBV5-8; CDR3 protein: CASRGWENTEAFF
CDR3 length: 11; clone size: -; J gene: TRBJ2-3; V gene: TRBV3-1/TRBV3-2; CDR3 protein: CASGFGDTQYF
CDR3 length: 14; clone size: once; J gene: TRBJ2-7; V gene: TRBV7-9; CDR3 protein: CASSSQGNSYEQYF
CDR3 length: 15; clone size: -; J gene: TRBJ2-5; V gene: TRBV10-3; CDR3 protein: CAISRSGGRQETQYF
CDR3 length: 14; clone size: -; J gene: TRBJ1-6; V gene: TRBV30; CDR3 protein: CACYLSSYNSPLHF
CDR3 length: 12; clone size: -; J gene: TRBJ1-2; V gene: TRBV28; CDR3 protein: CASSLTVYGYTF
CDR3 length: 16; clone size: -; J gene: TRBJ2-3; V gene: TRBV9; CDR3 protein: CASSPGTGLRTDTQYF
CDR3 length: 13; clone size: -; J gene: TRBJ1-4; V gene: TRBV7-8; CDR3 protein: CASSPDRGEKLFF
CDR3 length: 15; clone size: -; J gene: TRBJ2-1; V gene: TRBV19; CDR3 protein: CASSTGLAGFNEQFF
CDR3 length: 14; clone size: -; J gene: TRBJ1-6; V gene: TRBV15; CDR3 protein: CATSKYSPDSPLHF
CDR3 length: 15; clone size: -; J gene: TRBJ2-1; V gene: TRBV6-4; CDR3 protein: CASSLTSGEGYEQFF
CDR3 length: 14; clone size: -; J gene: TRBJ2-7; V gene: TRBV7-9; CDR3 protein: CASSPRGGTYEQYF
CDR3 length: 15; clone size: -; J gene: TRBJ1-1; V gene: TRBV6-2/TRBV6-3; CDR3 protein: CASSYSGSGNTEAFF